This is a list of T cell receptor beta chains from one sample in a study of T cell repertoires in cytomegalovirus infection. TCRdb processed the reads anew with MiXCR; each CDR3 protein has one entry. The sample has around 710,000 distinct CDR3 sequences, 25% to 30% seen once; the top ten hold around 13%. No antigen is known for these receptors. The source material was cultured CD8+ T cells from PBMCs, sampled from culture after CMV antigen stimulation. These receptors came from a human donor in good health (CMV status not recorded). Some clones in this sample may be carry-over from other donors' samples. Both conserved end residues are part of each CDR3.

j_call v_call cdr3_aa
TRBJ1-1 TRBV2 CASPEGRGNTEAFF
TRBJ2-1 TRBV19 CATARVAGGGYNEQFF
TRBJ2-2 TRBV7-6 CASTKGGLHTGELFF
TRBJ2-5 TRBV2 CASIGGQEYF
TRBJ1-2 TRBV5-4 CASSLVPDSTNYGYTF
TRBJ1-5 TRBV20-1 CSARDFGQGLYSNQPQHF
TRBJ1-1 TRBV6-5 CASSSGSRNTEAFF
TRBJ2-7 TRBV13 CASSEGQGPRDEQYF
TRBJ1-1 TRBV6-2/TRBV6-3 CASSYSQQLNTEAFF
TRBJ2-5 TRBV9 CASSVEKGRGETQYF
TRBJ1-1 TRBV27 CASSTRDGNTEAFF
TRBJ2-5 TRBV7-8 CASSLRKGVSETQYF
TRBJ1-2 TRBV6-6 CASSYGSLIPANYGYTF
TRBJ2-5 TRBV18 CASSPPTGTETQYF
TRBJ1-6 TRBV6-6 CASSYSGGDESPLHF
TRBJ2-3 TRBV27 CASSTGTSADTQYF
TRBJ2-5 TRBV7-3 CASSLNPTGPLETQYF
TRBJ2-7 TRBV27 CASEFGAENYEQYF
TRBJ2-6 TRBV7-6 CASSLARQGFGANVLTF
TRBJ1-4 TRBV10-3 CASGTGSTNEKLFF
TRBJ1-5 TRBV28 CASSFRAGNQPQHF
TRBJ1-6 TRBV6-1 CASSEYVGSPLHF
TRBJ2-1 TRBV10-2 CASSEVGGAGNEQFF
TRBJ1-1 TRBV3-1 CASSQAGQGMWAFF
TRBJ1-5 TRBV12-3/TRBV12-4 CASSPGTGGWQPQHF
TRBJ2-1 TRBV24-1 CATSDLAHLPLGQGPYNEQFF
TRBJ2-1 TRBV5-5 CASSFPQTGEEQFF
TRBJ2-1 TRBV2 CASTGSLYNEQFF
TRBJ2-2 TRBV5-6 CASSFLPGGELFF
TRBJ2-3 TRBV7-6 CASSQGLAGVGPTDTQYF
TRBJ1-4 TRBV6-6 CASSYPGELRGEKLFF
TRBJ2-1 TRBV20-1 CSARPRDRVRAYNEQFF
TRBJ1-1 TRBV7-9 CASSLGGRGNTEAFF
TRBJ1-4 TRBV19 CASTGTDATNEKLFF
TRBJ1-2 TRBV6-5 CASSYSSGLGGYTF
TRBJ2-3 TRBV4-2 CASSQGPFGQGITDTQYF
TRBJ1-3 TRBV7-6 CASSNAGSGNTIYF
TRBJ2-2 TRBV19 CASSIRFSNTGELFF
TRBJ1-1 TRBV6-5 CASSYSRGSEAFF
TRBJ2-1 TRBV19 CASRVKGGLEYNEQFF
TRBJ2-2 TRBV5-4 CASNSPGAGNTGELFF
TRBJ2-7 TRBV11-2 CASGTGGYEQYF
TRBJ2-1 TRBV7-9 CASSFSGTSGENEQFF
TRBJ1-5 TRBV6-1 CASEGDWNQPQHF
TRBJ1-3 TRBV20-1 CSARTKDRFSGNTIYF
TRBJ2-1 TRBV6-1 CASSPLLNNEQFF
TRBJ2-2 TRBV6-6 CASSSGSALNTGELFF
TRBJ2-3 TRBV9 CASSVDRGRTDTQYF
TRBJ2-2 TRBV5-4 CASQGRYTGELFF
TRBJ2-3 TRBV7-9 CASSDSGLAGETFTDTQYF
TRBJ1-2 TRBV29-1 CSAKEGDAGYTF
TRBJ2-6 TRBV6-5 CASSDLDRGESGANVLTF